Detailed here is one T cell receptor (beta chain). This sample is part of a study of cytomegalovirus exposure and HLA in healthy donors. Primers: 60 Vbeta forward and 13 Jbeta reverse. The assay was immunoSEQ multiplex PCR, and TCRdb's table has in-frame clones only and misses some. The sample lists approximately 180,000 clones; about four fifths were seen once. Source material: PBMCs. The TCR originated in a woman in her thirties or forties in good health and CMV-seronegative.

The CDR3 DNA follows: TGTGCCAGCAGCGAGGGGACAATTGGCTACACCTTC. Encoded protein: CASSEGTIGYTF. The rearrangement links TRBV5-6 to TRBJ1-2, with D possibly TRBD1 on 6 matching bases. The germline CDR1 and CDR2 sequences are SGHDT and YYEEEE. The CDR3 loop spans 12 amino acids. V was clipped by 4 bases and J by 7 bases, with 11 bases between them.